The entry that follows covers one T cell receptor (beta chain) sequence. CDR3 length: 18 residues. Germline CDR1 SGHAT, CDR2 FQNNGV. After removal of 3 bases from V and 1 base from J, the junction contained 14 bases not matched to a gene. The sample originates from a study of somatic mutations in cytotoxic T cells in rheumatoid arthritis. Assay: immunoSEQ multiplex PCR; the TCRdb copy retains only in-frame clones and omits some. The data contain just under 7,500 clones, roughly 87% of them seen just once; the ten biggest clones take up 17%. Input material: CD8+ T cells sorted from blood. The sequence was collected from a man aged 35 to 55 with rheumatoid arthritis. The genes are TRBV11-2 and TRBJ2-7; TRBD1 matches at 8 bases. As DNA, the CDR3 is TGTGCCAGCAGCTTTAATGGACAGGGTTTTCTCTATTCCTACGAGCAGTACTTC. It yields the protein CASSFNGQGFLYSYEQYF.